The T cell receptor (beta chain) described here comes from a study of CD8 T cells in Susac syndrome. RNA amounts of 0.5 to 1 ug underwent reverse transcription with random hexamers. Across 54 Vbeta and 13 Jbeta, TCR beta CDR3 was amplified with immunoSEQ multiplex PCR. TCRdb independently ran MiXCR on the immunoSEQ multiplex PCR reads; one entry per CDR3 protein. The sample consists of some 300,000 distinct CDR3 sequences, roughly 81% of them appearing once. This CDR3 region has 14 residues. Germline V CDR1 and CDR2: LNHNV, YYDKDF (reference sequence). V lost 6 bases and J lost 2, with 13 bases in between. Peripheral blood CD8+ and CD4+ T cells were profiled by TCR beta sequencing.

This chain connects TRBV15 to TRBJ1-1; perhaps TRBD1 as D (5 bases). The sample was CD8+ T cells from PBMCs. The source is a human donor with multiple sclerosis. The CDR3 region is CATRLTETNTEAFF. CDR3 DNA: TGTGCCACCAGGTTGACAGAGACAAACACTGAAGCTTTCTTT.